The T cell receptor beta chain described here comes from a study of blood T cell repertoires in COVID-19. Study overall: Italy, Spain and the United States were the sources of the convalescent and acute COVID-19 samples.

Per germline, CDR1 SGHNT and CDR2 YYREEE (reference sequence). Trimming cost V 4 bases and J 0 bases, with 14 bases left between them. The CDR3 consists of 17 residues. Authors' data handling: Researchers report that nucleated cell counts were estimated from reference gene primer amplification. The repertoire was sequenced with immunoSEQ multiplex PCR; TCRdb's copy has only in-frame clones and lacks some. Clone size and the V and J calls come from that table; the DNA yielded D and trimming. In the table there are about 84,000 clones, nearly 85% of which are singletons. Sequenced material: peripheral blood. This rearrangement joins TRBV5-4 to TRBJ2-6, with D possibly TRBD2 on 6 matching bases. This receptor was obtained from a woman older than 75 with acute or convalescent COVID-19. In DNA, the CDR3 is TGTGCCAGCAGCCGGGGACTGGGAAGCTCTGGGGCCAACGTCCTGACTTTC. As protein: CASSRGLGSSGANVLTF.